The 30 T cell receptor beta chains listed next were all sequenced from one sample in a study of T cell responses to AZD1222 COVID-19 vaccine. Profiled with immunoSEQ multiplex PCR; TCRdb holds only in-frame clones, not every one. Altogether 150,000 or so clones are present, roughly 91% being singletons, with the ten largest covering approximately 1.5%. The sample was peripheral blood, taken on day 0 of AZD1222 vaccination. These receptors all come from an adult in good health.

The chain uses TRBV24-1 and TRBJ2-6; TRBD1 aligns across 8 bases. CDR1 KGHDR and CDR2 SFDVKD come from the germline V gene. With 4 bases clipped from V and 2 bases from J, the junction kept 12 bases outside the gene matches. This CDR3 comprises 19 residues. This chain's CDR3 is CATSDRTGSDLTGANVLTF. For the CDR3, the DNA is TGTGCCACCAGTGACCGGACAGGGTCGGATTTAACTGGGGCCAACGTCCTGACTTTC.

In its sample, this clone was seen a few times. The V and J genes are TRBV5-4 and TRBJ1-2; D possibly corresponds to TRBD1 (5 bases). This CDR3 region has 15 residues. Trimming left V 1 base short and J 3 bases short, with 13 bases between. Germline-derived CDR1 and CDR2 are SGHNT and YYREEE (reference sequence). The DNA for the CDR3 is TGTGCCAGCAGCTTGAGTCGCAGGGCGGACTATGGCTACACCTTC. Encoded protein: CASSLSRRADYGYTF.

This clone was seen once. The rearrangement joins TRBV11-2 to TRBJ2-3; perhaps TRBD2 as D (7 bases). The CDR3 covers 15 residues. The V end was cut by 0 bases, the J end by 6 bases, with 13 bases between. Germline V gives CDR1 SGHAT, CDR2 FQNNGV. The CDR3 reads CASSLDRGGMDTQYF. CDR3 DNA: TGTGCCAGCAGCTTAGACAGGGGAGGGATGGATACGCAGTATTTT.

The count of this clone is one. This sequence joins TRBV23-1 and TRBJ2-7; 8 bases match TRBD2. TRBV23-1 is filed as an ORF, its function uncertain. This CDR3 has 15 residues. V was pared by 7 bases and J by 3 bases, with 11 bases of the junction left unmatched. The CDR3 coding sequence is TGCGCCAGCACCACTCGCGCTAGCGGGTACTACGAGCAGTACTTC. Encoded protein: CASTTRASGYYEQYF.

This clone showed up just once. The V gene is TRBV7-3, the J gene TRBJ1-1; unclear D gene. V was shortened by 1 base and J by 2 bases, with 11 bases between the two germline ends. This CDR3 spans 15 amino acids. Germline V lookup: CDR1 SGHTA, CDR2 FQGTGA. The CDR3 is CASSLIGAHNTEAFF. CDR3 coding DNA: TGTGCCAGCAGCTTAATTGGTGCACATAACACTGAAGCTTTCTTT.

The chain is built from TRBV2 and TRBJ1-2; D uncertain. Trimming pared 0 bases from V and 7 bases from J, leaving 12 bases between. Germline V CDR1 and CDR2: SNHLY, FYNNEI. The CDR3 is 14 amino acids. The CDR3 DNA sequence: TGTGCCAGCAGTGAAGCGGGCACAACGGGTGGCTACACCTTC. It yields the protein CASSEAGTTGGYTF.

The J gene is TRBJ1-2, the V gene TRBV25-1, with TRBD1 matching 7 bases. The germline V gene encodes CDR1 MGHDK and CDR2 SYGVNS. CDR3 length: 13 amino acids. The ends lost 2 bases at V and 5 bases at J; junction bases unmatched: 2. CDR3 loop: CASSETGDYGYTF. In DNA, the CDR3 is TGTGCCAGCAGTGAAACAGGGGATTATGGCTACACCTTC.

The chain couples TRBV6-5 to TRBJ2-5; tentatively, D is TRBD1 or TRBD2 (6 bases each). Germline CDR1 MNHEY, CDR2 SVGAGI. V lost 0 bases and J 5 bases, leaving 13 bases between the germline ends. This CDR3 has 15 amino acids. CDR3 bases: TGTGCCAGCAGTTACTCGGGGGGCCAGGGGGAGACCCAGTACTTC. Residues: CASSYSGGQGETQYF.

The J gene is TRBJ2-7, the V gene TRBV10-3; 9 bases align to TRBD1. Trimming took 7 bases from V and 2 from J; bases not matched to a gene: 6. From germline, CDR1 is ENHRY and CDR2 SYGVKD. CDR3 length equals 14 residues. The CDR3 coding sequence is TGTGCCATCACCGAGGGGACAGGGACCTACGAGCAGTACTTC. Translating gives CAITEGTGTYEQYF.

The rearrangement uses TRBV28 and TRBJ2-7, with D unresolved. V dropped 5 bases and J dropped 1 base, with 18 bases sitting between them. From germline, CDR1 is MDHEN and CDR2 SYDVKM. The CDR3 covers 16 residues. For the CDR3, the DNA is TGTGCCAGCAGTACACCCGGCTTCCGCTCATCCTACGAGCAGTACTTC. Its translation is CASSTPGFRSSYEQYF. Full variable domain (remainder filled in from reference TRBV28 and TRBJ2-7): DVKVTQSSRYLVKRTGEKVFLECVQDMDHENMFWYRQDPGLGLRLIYFSYDVKMKEKGDIPEGYSVSREKKERFSLILESASTNQTSMYLCASSTPGFRSSYEQYFGPGTRLTVT.

CDR3 residues: CASSQFDRVNSPLHF. CDR3 sequence (DNA): TGCGCCAGCAGTCAATTCGACAGGGTCAATTCACCCCTCCACTTT. V gene TRBV23-1 combines with J gene TRBJ1-6, with 7 bases matching TRBD1. TRBV23-1 is treated as an ORF (open reading frame) with a function not yet certain. J gave up 7 bases and V 1 base, and 4 bases lay outside the gene matches. CDR3 length: 15 amino acids.

This sequence joins TRBV14 and TRBJ1-2, with a tentative D call TRBD1 (5 bases). This CDR3 comprises 15 residues. V was trimmed by 3 bases and J by 0 bases, leaving 11 bases between them. The V gene's germline CDR1 is SGHDN and CDR2 FVKESK. The DNA for the CDR3 is TGTGCCAGCAGCCACGTAGGGGCCACTAACTATGGCTACACCTTC. Translating it yields CASSHVGATNYGYTF.

The J gene is TRBJ2-1, the V gene TRBV29-1; D unclear. V gave up 4 bases and J gave up 0 bases, with 7 bases separating them. The CDR3 is 13 residues long. In germline, CDR1 is SQVTM, CDR2 ANQGSEA. Here the CDR3 DNA reads TGCAGCGTTGCTTTAGTCTCCTACAATGAGCAGTTCTTC. Translation: CSVALVSYNEQFF.

The chain joins TRBV11-2 to TRBJ1-2; tentative D call: TRBD1 (5 bases). In germline, CDR1 is SGHAT, CDR2 FQNNGV. This CDR3 region has 17 residues. The ends were cut back, 1 base at V and 6 bases at J, with 21 bases in the middle. Written as DNA, the CDR3 is TGTGCCAGCAGCTTAGGGGCAGGGAGGCCCCTGGGGGATGGCTACACCTTC. This encodes CASSLGAGRPLGDGYTF.

This chain connects TRBV5-1 to TRBJ2-2; the D gene is possibly TRBD1 (5 bases). CDR1 and CDR2 (germline): SGHRS, YFSETQ. The CDR3 contains 14 residues. V was trimmed by 3 bases and J by 5 bases, leaving 11 bases between them. CDR3 in DNA: TGCGCCAGCAGCTCCGACAGTTTTACCGGGGAGCTGTTTTTT. This translates into CASSSDSFTGELFF.

The J gene is TRBJ1-3, the V gene TRBV3-1 (or the pseudogene TRBV3-2); D is undetermined. V was cut by 3 bases and J by 0 bases, with 18 bases left in between. The CDR3 has 18 residues. Germline V gives CDR1 LGHDT, CDR2 YNNKEL (reference sequence). The CDR3 here is CASSHKRRPKNSGNTIYF. The CDR3 DNA reads as TGTGCCAGCAGCCATAAGAGGAGGCCAAAAAACTCTGGAAACACCATATATTTT.

The rearrangement links TRBV14 to TRBJ2-2; 8 bases map to TRBD1. The J segment lost 5 bases and the V segment lost 2 bases, leaving 4 bases of the junction unmatched. From germline, CDR1 is SGHDN and CDR2 FVKESK. There are 15 residues in the CDR3. CDR3 nucleotides: TGTGCCAGCAGCCAAACAACAGGGGGAACCGGGGAGCTGTTTTTT. Translation: CASSQTTGGTGELFF.

The V gene is TRBV5-1, the J gene TRBJ2-5; D gene uncertain. V was trimmed by 0 bases and J by 2 bases, leaving 11 bases between them. CDR1 is SGHRS, CDR2 YFSETQ, per germline. The CDR3 is 15 residues long. Written as DNA, the CDR3 is TGCGCCAGCAGCTTGGTCCTCGACTCGCAAGAGACCCAGTACTTC. Protein sequence: CASSLVLDSQETQYF.

This CDR3 is CAWRLAGIYEQYF. The DNA of the CDR3 is TGTGCCTGGCGACTAGCGGGAATCTACGAGCAGTACTTC. The chain combines TRBV30 with TRBJ2-7, with 11 nucleotides matching TRBD2. CDR1 GTSNPN and CDR2 SVGIG come from the germline V gene (reference sequence). Trimming removed 5 bases from V and 3 bases from J; junction bases left unmatched: 3. CDR3 length: 13 amino acids.

This chain connects TRBV3-1 (or the pseudogene TRBV3-2) to TRBJ2-5, with D tentatively TRBD1 or TRBD2 (5 bases each). In germline, CDR1 is LGHDT, CDR2 YNNKEL (reference sequence). This CDR3 is 15 amino acids long. V was trimmed by 5 bases and J by 5 bases, leaving 18 bases between them. The CDR3 DNA reads TGTGCCAGCAGCACCGGGGCTAGCCCGGGGGAGACCCAGTACTTC. As protein: CASSTGASPGETQYF.

This clone has more than one count but fewer than ten. The CDR3 here is CASASGQGTYF. CDR3 DNA: TGTGCCAGCGCTAGCGGACAGGGCACGTACTTC. J is TRBJ2-7 and V is TRBV18, with D possibly matching TRBD1 (8 bases). The CDR3 runs 11 residues. Trimming cost V 8 bases and J 12 bases, with 17 bases left between them. CDR1 and CDR2 from the germline V gene are KGHSH and LQKENI.

The chain links TRBV12-5 to TRBJ2-5; D not certain. The V and J ends lost 3 bases and 5 bases respectively, with 4 bases between them. The CDR3 is 11 amino acids. Germline V gene data show CDR1 as LGHNT and CDR2 as FRNRAP. CDR3 in DNA: TGTGCTAGTGGTTTTAGGGAGACCCAGTACTTC. Amino acids: CASGFRETQYF. Together with reference TRBV12-5 and TRBJ2-5, the CDR3 gives the full variable domain: DARVTQTPRHKVTEMGQEVTMRCQPILGHNTVFWYRQTMMQGLELLAYFRNRAPLDDSGMPKDRFSAEMPDATLATLKIQPSEPRDSAVYFCASGFRETQYFGPGTRLLVL.

The chain uses TRBV7-3 and TRBJ2-1, with D perhaps TRBD1 or TRBD2 (6 bases each). Germline V gene data show CDR1 as SGHTA and CDR2 as FQGTGA. This CDR3 contains 15 residues. Trimming removed 4 bases from V and 2 bases from J, with 12 bases in between. The CDR3 loop reads CASSSTGRTYNEQFF. In DNA, the CDR3 is TGTGCCAGCAGCTCAACAGGGAGGACCTACAATGAGCAGTTCTTC. The complete variable domain, with remaining parts taken from reference TRBV7-3 and TRBJ2-1, reads GAGVSQTPSNKVTEKGKYVELRCDPISGHTALYWYRQSLGQGPEFLIYFQGTGAADDSGLPNDRFFAVRPEGSVSTLKIQRTERGDSAVYLCASSSTGRTYNEQFFGPGTRLTVL.

Regarding this clone: A junction boundary mismatches the germline segment, possibly from a read error. This chain connects TRBV6-1 to TRBJ2-7; D unresolved. The CDR3 extends over 18 amino acids. Germline CDR1 MNHNS, CDR2 SASEGT. Here the CDR3 DNA reads TGTGCCAGCAGTGAAGCGCTTCGGTATGGGAAGATAATTTACGCGCAGTACTTC. Translated: CASSEALRYGKIIYAQYF.

This chain joins TRBV9 and TRBJ2-1; 12 bases align to TRBD2. After removal of 0 bases from V and 3 bases from J, the junction contained 7 bases not matched to a gene. CDR3 length equals 18 residues. Germline CDR1 SGDLS, CDR2 YYNGEE. CDR3 nucleotide sequence: TGTGCCAGCAGCGTAGTCCCCGGACTAGCGGGGCGCTACAATGAGCAGTTCTTC. As protein: CASSVVPGLAGRYNEQFF. The full variable domain, its missing parts supplied by reference TRBV9 and TRBJ2-1, is DSGVTQTPKHLITATGQRVTLRCSPRSGDLSVYWYQQSLDQGLQFLIQYYNGEERAKGNILERFSAQQFPDLHSELNLSSLELGDSALYFCASSVVPGLAGRYNEQFFGPGTRLTVL.

The J gene is TRBJ2-5, the V gene TRBV6-2 or TRBV6-3, with D unresolved. Germline loops: CDR1 MNHEY, CDR2 SVGEGT. The CDR3 covers 17 residues. The V and J ends lost 5 bases and 3 bases respectively, with 22 bases between them. The CDR3 sequence is CASSDIIPSFLEETQYF. Written as DNA, the CDR3 is TGTGCCAGCAGTGACATCATCCCGTCTTTTCTCGAAGAGACCCAGTACTTC.

The J gene is TRBJ2-7, the V gene TRBV7-9; D possibly corresponds to TRBD2 (6 bases). The CDR3 sequence is 16 residues long. Germline values: CDR1 SEHNR, CDR2 FQNEAQ (reference sequence). V lost 5 bases to trimming and J lost 4 bases, with 21 bases between them. In nucleotides, the CDR3 is TGTGCCAGCAGCCCCCTCGGGCGGATAGGGAGGTACGAGCAGTACTTC. Protein sequence: CASSPLGRIGRYEQYF.

With respect to this clone: A junction end diverges from the germline sequence, so it may reflect a read error. The chain has TRBV7-7 and TRBJ2-1, with unresolved D. From germline, CDR1 is SSHAT and CDR2 FNYEAQ (reference sequence). The CDR3 covers 14 residues. The DNA for the CDR3 is TGTGCTAGCAGCTTACAGCCAGGAACGAATGAGCAGTTCTTC. Encoded protein: CASSLQPGTNEQFF.

The chain links TRBV7-2 to TRBJ1-5, with TRBD1 matching 9 bases. Germline CDR1 is SGHTA and CDR2 is FQGNSA. V dropped 6 bases and J dropped 1; count of bases not matched to a gene: 7. The CDR3 is 16 residues long. CDR3 DNA sequence: TGTGCCAGCAGTCCCAACAGGGGGCAAAGCAATCAGCCCCAGCATTTT. The encoded protein is CASSPNRGQSNQPQHF.

This clone has only one observation. The V call is TRBV7-8, the J call TRBJ1-1; D is perhaps TRBD1 (6 bases). This CDR3 contains 15 residues. V was clipped by 5 bases and J by 1 base, with 14 bases between them. CDR1 and CDR2 (germline): SGHVS, FQNEAQ. CDR3: CASSPGTWRNTEAFF. The CDR3 nucleotides read TGTGCCAGCAGCCCTGGGACATGGAGGAACACTGAAGCTTTCTTT.